These 10 T cell receptor beta chains came from one sample sequenced in a study of control samples from healthy donors and cancer patients. Produced via immunoSEQ multiplex PCR; TCRdb's table is partial and in-frame only. This sample carries some 78,000 clones, 85% to 90% of them seen once, and the ten largest clones take less than 8.5%. Sequencing was done on a sample of blood. These receptors all stem from a woman aged 55-69 years in good health.

The chain combines TRBV19 with TRBJ2-3; D possibly corresponds to TRBD1 (6 bases). Trimming stripped 4 bases from V and 6 bases from J, with 14 bases between. Germline CDR1 and CDR2: LNHDA and SQIVND (reference sequence). CDR3 length equals 14 residues. CDR3 protein: CASSTRTAQDTQYF. CDR3 DNA sequence: TGTGCCAGTAGTACCCGGACAGCGCAGGATACGCAGTATTTT.

CDR3 sequence reads: CASSQEGVGGYTF. In nucleotides, the CDR3 is TGCGCCAGCAGCCAAGAGGGGGTCGGGGGCTACACCTTC. J is TRBJ1-2 and V is TRBV4-1, with D perhaps matching TRBD1 (5 bases). From germline, CDR1 is MGHRA and CDR2 YSYEKL. V gave up 0 bases and J gave up 8 bases, with 10 bases separating them. This CDR3 has 13 residues.

This chain links TRBV5-5 with TRBJ2-7; the D is unclear. Germline V gene data show CDR1 as SGHKS and CDR2 as YYEKEE (reference sequence). The V and J ends lost 1 base and 7 bases respectively, with 9 bases between them. The CDR3 sequence is 12 residues long. For the CDR3, the DNA is TGTGCCAGCAGCTTGAAGGCGCCGGAGCAGTACTTC. It specifies CASSLKAPEQYF.

V and J are TRBV7-6 and TRBJ1-2; D is perhaps TRBD1 (5 bases). The length of the CDR3 is 12 residues. Trimming removed 8 bases at V and 2 bases at J, with 9 bases between. Looked up from germline, CDR1 is SGHVS and CDR2 is FNYEAQ. CDR3 coding DNA: TGTGCCAGCGGGGCCGAGAACTATGGCTACACCTTC. Encoded protein: CASGAENYGYTF.

The chain employs TRBV28 and TRBJ1-5; D not certain. V was shortened by 1 base and J by 3 bases, with 7 bases between the two germline ends. Germline V gives CDR1 MDHEN, CDR2 SYDVKM. There are 14 residues in the CDR3. CDR3 coding DNA: TGTGCCAGCAGTTTATTCAGATCCAATCAGCCCCAGCATTTT. It codes for CASSLFRSNQPQHF.

The V call is TRBV7-3, the J call TRBJ2-5; the match to TRBD2 covers 7 bases. The length of the CDR3 is 13 residues. Germline CDR1 and CDR2: SGHTA and FQGTGA. Germline trimming cut 1 base from V and 5 bases from J; bases unmatched to any gene: 1. The CDR3 region has the DNA TGTGCCAGCAGCTTAAGCGGGAGTGAGACCCAGTACTTC. Amino acids: CASSLSGSETQYF.

The V gene is TRBV7-9, the J gene TRBJ2-2, with 7 bases lining up with TRBD1. J was trimmed by 0 bases and V by 7 bases; bases with no gene match: 5. CDR1 and CDR2 from the germline V gene are SEHNR and FQNEAQ (reference sequence). The CDR3 consists of 15 residues. CDR3 loop: CASNLRGPNTGELFF. CDR3 bases: TGTGCCAGCAACCTTAGGGGGCCGAACACCGGGGAGCTGTTTTTT.

The chain's CDR3 is CASSNRDYLNNEQFF. The CDR3 coding sequence is TGCGCCAGCAGCAACCGGGACTATCTAAACAATGAGCAGTTCTTC. The J gene is TRBJ2-1, the V gene TRBV5-1; the match to TRBD2 covers 7 bases. V was clipped by 4 bases and J by 5 bases; unmatched bases: 9. This CDR3 region has 15 residues. Germline assignment: CDR1 SGHRS and CDR2 YFSETQ.

The chain employs TRBV5-1 and TRBJ2-1, with D tentatively TRBD1 (6 bases). CDR1 and CDR2 from the germline V gene are SGHRS and YFSETQ. Trimming took off 2 bases at V and 10 bases at J, with 19 bases between the two ends. The CDR3 totals 15 residues. The CDR3 nucleotides read TGCGCCAGCAGCTTCGGGCTAGCAGGGGTCTTAGAGCAGTTCTTC. This codes for CASSFGLAGVLEQFF.

The chain combines TRBV18 with TRBJ1-1; possibly TRBD1 for D (5 bases). Between the trimmed V and J ends, which lost 2 bases and 4 bases, there was a span of 17 bases. Per germline, CDR1 KGHSH and CDR2 LQKENI. This CDR3 comprises 16 residues. This CDR3 is CASSPVGGVSGTEAFF. The CDR3 region has the DNA TGTGCCAGCTCACCAGTGGGAGGGGTAAGTGGCACTGAAGCTTTCTTT.